This entry describes one T cell receptor beta chain. Its antigen remains unidentified. The record originates from a study of post-analysis software for immune sequencing data. Looking at the study overall: Relapsing-remitting, secondary progressive and progressive-relapsing multiple sclerosis courses were included.

Study-wide findings and caveats: For normalized Chao1 diversity, multiple sclerosis patients scored significantly lower than controls did. F measure showed strong co-clustering of same-batch samples. Five or six TRBV segments, TRBV5-6, TRBV5-1 and TRBV20-1 among them, were found more frequent in patients than controls.

The V end lost 1 base, the J end lost 0 bases, and 9 bases lay between the germline ends. The CDR3 is 14 residues long. Germline CDR1 and CDR2: DFQATT and SNEGSKA (reference sequence). Libraries were made from TCR beta cDNA, and they carried unique molecular identifiers. In TCRdb, the PCR reads were re-called with MiXCR into one record per CDR3 protein. The sample yields approximately 250,000 distinct CDR3 sequences, 35% to 40% seen once. The chain joins TRBV20-1 to TRBJ1-2, with D uncertain. Sequenced material: blood. The receptor comes from a girl aged 5 to 17 with multiple sclerosis. The CDR3 spells CSARVASANYGYTF. CDR3 coding DNA: TGCAGTGCTAGAGTAGCCAGCGCTAACTATGGCTACACCTTC.